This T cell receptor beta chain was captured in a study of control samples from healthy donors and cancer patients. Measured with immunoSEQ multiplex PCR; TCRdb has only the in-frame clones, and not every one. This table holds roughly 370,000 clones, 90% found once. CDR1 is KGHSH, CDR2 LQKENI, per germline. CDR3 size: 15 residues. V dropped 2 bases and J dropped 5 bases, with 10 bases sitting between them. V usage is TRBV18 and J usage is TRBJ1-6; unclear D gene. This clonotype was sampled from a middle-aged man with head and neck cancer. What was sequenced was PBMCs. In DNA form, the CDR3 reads TGTGCCAGCTCACCAGGCGCGGGAAATAATTCACCCCTCCACTTT. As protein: CASSPGAGNNSPLHF.